The T cell receptor (beta chain) described here comes from a study of T cell repertoires in cytomegalovirus infection. Study-wide context: The public TCR beta signatures pointed to both CMV infection and matching HLA type. The study, taken as a whole, reports: There were HLA-C-restricted CMV-specific TCR beta clonotypes dominating the ex vivo response.

In TCRdb, the reads were re-called with MiXCR into one record per CDR3 protein. The data show approximately 470,000 distinct CDR3 sequences, with about 44% seen just once and around 45% held by the top ten. In the case of this clonotype: The antigen remains undetermined.

This CDR3 comprises 15 residues. V lost 3 bases, J lost 2 bases, and 4 bases stayed unmatched. Germline V gives CDR1 SGHTA, CDR2 FQGNSA. This chain links TRBV7-2 with TRBJ2-7, with 10 bases fitting TRBD2. Sequenced here: cultured PBMCs, sampled from culture after CMV antigen stimulation. This clonotype originated in a human donor in good health (CMV status not recorded). Some clones in this sample may be carry-over from other donors' samples. CDR3 sequence: CASSFRLAGAYEQYF. CDR3 coding DNA: TGTGCCAGCAGCTTTAGGCTAGCGGGAGCCTACGAGCAGTACTTC.